Below, 6 T cell receptor beta chains from the same sample are listed, as sequenced in a study of naive and memory T cell subsets. Both TRBC1 and TRBC2 were covered by a beta constant-region primer of two equimolar oligonucleotides. Via MiXCR, TCRdb re-called the UMI-ligation and nested PCR reads, giving one row per CDR3 protein. The sample lists tens of thousands of distinct CDR3 sequences, around 14% seen once, with approximately 0.93% in the top ten. Sample: central memory CD4+ T cells from blood. The receptors here all came from a human donor in good health.

This clonotype was seen a few times. The chain employs TRBV7-8 and TRBJ1-1; unclear D gene. CDR3 length equals 12 residues. Per germline, CDR1 SGHVS and CDR2 FQNEAQ. Trimming cost V 2 bases and J 4 bases, with 5 bases left between them. Written as DNA, the CDR3 is TGTGCCAGCAGCTTAACCACCACTGAAGCTTTCTTT. It is translated as CASSLTTTEAFF.

This clonotype was recorded many times. V and J are TRBV12-3 or TRBV12-4 and TRBJ2-3; 9 positions agree with TRBD1. After removal of 5 bases from V and 2 bases from J, the junction contained 5 bases not matched to a gene. This CDR3 contains 15 residues. Here the CDR3 reads CASSLDRGNTDTQYF. CDR3 DNA: TGTGCCAGCAGTCTCGACAGGGGGAACACAGATACGCAGTATTTT.

This clonotype was seen repeatedly, ten times or more. The rearrangement joins TRBV5-1 to TRBJ2-1; 13 bases are a match to TRBD2. V lost 5 bases to trimming and J lost 6 bases; unmatched junction nucleotides: 5. The CDR3 is made up of 15 amino acids. Germline V gene data show CDR1 as SGHRS and CDR2 as YFSETQ. CDR3 nucleotides: TGCGCCAGCAGGCCCGGGACTAGCGGGACCAATGAGCAGTTCTTC. Its translation is CASRPGTSGTNEQFF.

CDR3 residues: CSAMTGGETQYF. The CDR3 DNA follows: TGCAGTGCTATGACAGGTGGAGAGACCCAGTACTTC. V is TRBV20-1 and J is TRBJ2-5, with D perhaps matching TRBD1 (6 bases). Germline-derived CDR1 and CDR2 are DFQATT and SNEGSKA (reference sequence). V lost 4 bases to trimming and J lost 4 bases, with 10 bases between them. CDR3 length: 12 amino acids.

V gene TRBV29-1 combines with J gene TRBJ2-3; 10 bases fit TRBD2. CDR1 and CDR2 from the germline V gene are SQVTM and ANQGSEA. Unmatched junction bases numbered 7, after V lost 6 bases and J lost 4 bases. This CDR3 comprises 14 residues. The CDR3 loop reads CSVRAGGRADTQYF. DNA for the CDR3: TGCAGCGTCAGAGCGGGAGGGCGCGCAGATACGCAGTATTTT.

V and J are TRBV9 and TRBJ2-5, with TRBD2 identical over 9 bases. From germline, CDR1 is SGDLS and CDR2 YYNGEE. The CDR3 loop spans 15 amino acids. J lost 4 bases, V lost 4 bases, and 8 bases had no gene match. The CDR3 region is CASSRGGRARETQYF. CDR3 coding DNA: TGTGCCAGCAGCCGAGGCGGGAGGGCTCGAGAGACCCAGTACTTC.